The next 25 T cell receptor beta chains were all read from a single sample in a study of blood T cells in healthy people across ages. PCR was performed a second time for roughly 7 to 11 cycles using a sample-barcoded 5' primer and a J-beta primer mix. Each CDR3 protein is one row after TCRdb ran MiXCR on the 5' RACE reads. The table shows under 800,000 distinct CDR3 sequences, with about 42% occurring only once. Sequencing was done on a sample of blood. Receptors originate from a woman aged 55-75 years in good health.

CDR3 loop: CASSPNRGSGNQPQHF. The CDR3 DNA reads TGTGCCAGCTCACCTAACAGGGGTTCTGGGAATCAGCCCCAGCATTTT. The rearrangement uses TRBV18 and TRBJ1-5; 7 bases agree with TRBD1. The CDR3 length is 16 residues. Unmatched junction bases numbered 9, after V lost 3 bases and J lost 4 bases. CDR1 and CDR2 from the germline V gene are KGHSH and LQKENI.

The chain carries TRBV5-1 and TRBJ2-3; D is unresolved. CDR3 length: 14 amino acids. V was clipped by 4 bases and J by 2 bases, with 11 bases between them. Germline CDR1 reads SGHRS; CDR2 reads YFSETQ. CDR3 residues: CASSDPVHTDTQYF. The CDR3 region has the DNA TGCGCCAGCAGCGATCCAGTCCACACAGATACGCAGTATTTT.

This clonotype was seen once. The rearrangement joins TRBV27 to TRBJ1-1; unclear D gene. The CDR3 spans 13 residues. V dropped 5 bases and J dropped 0 bases, with 7 bases sitting between them. The germline CDR1 and CDR2 sequences are MNHEY and SMNVEV (reference sequence). The CDR3 bases are TGTGCCAGCAGTGACGTGGTGAACACTGAAGCTTTCTTT. Translated, it gives CASSDVVNTEAFF.

The chain employs TRBV7-9 and TRBJ1-1; D is perhaps TRBD1 (5 bases). V lost 3 bases and J lost 1, with 9 bases in between. CDR1 and CDR2 (germline): SEHNR, FQNEAQ (reference sequence). This CDR3 comprises 14 residues. CDR3 sequence reads: CASSFQGGNTEAFF. The CDR3 DNA sequence: TGTGCCAGCAGCTTTCAGGGAGGGAACACTGAAGCTTTCTTT.

CDR3 sequence (DNA): TGTGCCAGCAGCTTGGGAGGACAGGCCTATCAGCAGTACTTC. Translation gives CASSLGGQAYQQYF. The V and J genes are TRBV7-2 and TRBJ2-5, with a tentative D call TRBD1 (7 bases). Germline values: CDR1 SGHTA, CDR2 FQGNSA. V lost 3 bases and J 11 bases, leaving 19 bases between the germline ends. The length of the CDR3 is 14 residues.

V gene TRBV12-3 or TRBV12-4 combines with J gene TRBJ1-1; D may be TRBD1 (6 bases). V shed 6 bases and J shed 11 bases, with 13 bases lying between them. CDR3 size: 11 residues. The CDR3 DNA follows: TGTGCCAGCAGGTTGACAGGTAACGCTTTCTTT. Its protein is CASRLTGNAFF.

This clonotype was observed many times. The rearrangement joins TRBV9 to TRBJ2-3; possible D gene TRBD2, 6 bases. Trimming removed 4 bases from V and 2 bases from J, with 17 bases in between. Germline CDR1 and CDR2: SGDLS and YYNGEE. CDR3 length equals 16 residues. CDR3 nucleotides: TGTGCCAGCAGCCCCCCTAAGGCTAGCGACACAGATACGCAGTATTTT. Its protein is CASSPPKASDTDTQYF.

This clonotype was picked up a small number of times. This chain links TRBV5-1 with TRBJ2-7, with D maybe TRBD2 (6 bases). V lost 3 bases and J lost 4, with 17 bases in between. Germline V gene lookup returns CDR1 SGHRS and CDR2 YFSETQ. CDR3 size: 15 residues. The CDR3: CASSSAPGLFYEQYF. The DNA for the CDR3 is TGCGCCAGCAGCTCGGCCCCGGGACTGTTTTACGAGCAGTACTTC.

The genes are TRBV7-2 and TRBJ1-6; maybe TRBD1 (5 bases). CDR3 length: 14 residues. Trimming took 2 bases from V and 5 from J, leaving 7 bases between them. Germline loops: CDR1 SGHTA, CDR2 FQGNSA. CDR3 region: CASSLRGNNSPLHF. DNA of the CDR3: TGTGCCAGCAGCTTAAGGGGAAATAATTCACCCCTCCACTTT.

V is TRBV20-1 and J is TRBJ2-3; D is possibly TRBD1 (6 bases). This CDR3 region has 14 residues. The ends were cut back, 3 bases at V and 4 bases at J, with 14 bases in the middle. Germline CDR1 reads DFQATT; CDR2 reads SNEGSKA (reference sequence). The CDR3 DNA sequence: TGCAGTGCTAGCAGACAGGATCCTGCAGATACGCAGTATTTT. This sequence encodes CSASRQDPADTQYF.

This clonotype occurred a few times. The chain uses TRBV20-1 and TRBJ2-1; 8 bases agree with TRBD2. The J call is in doubt because the DNA end fits TRBJ2-7 better. The CDR3 is 17 residues long. The germline V gene encodes CDR1 DFQATT and CDR2 SNEGSKA (reference sequence). CDR3 DNA sequence: TGCAGTGCTAGAGATCATCAAAGCGGGAGCTCCTACAATGGGCAGTACTTC. Protein sequence: CSARDHQSGSSYNGQYF.

This clonotype was observed many times. The chain's CDR3 is CSALPASQETQYF. CDR3 in DNA: TGCAGTGCCCTTCCGGCTAGCCAAGAGACCCAGTACTTC. The chain recombines TRBV20-1 with TRBJ2-5; D gene ambiguous. The CDR3 sequence is 13 residues long. V was cut by 6 bases and J by 1 base, with 12 bases left in between. In germline, CDR1 is DFQATT, CDR2 SNEGSKA (reference sequence).

This chain joins TRBV5-4 and TRBJ2-5, with TRBD1 as a possible D gene (7 bases). V shed 4 bases and J shed 2 bases, with 15 bases lying between them. The V gene's germline CDR1 is SGHNT and CDR2 YYREEE (reference sequence). The length of the CDR3 is 15 residues. The CDR3 DNA sequence: TGTGCCAGCAGCCCCGGAGCAGGGGGGCAAGAGACCCAGTACTTC. Amino acid sequence: CASSPGAGGQETQYF.

This clonotype was counted between two and nine times. This chain uses TRBV6-5 with TRBJ2-7; 8 bases align to TRBD1. The CDR3 spans 18 residues. After removal of 0 bases from V and 2 bases from J, the junction contained 12 bases not matched to a gene. Germline CDR1 reads MNHEY; CDR2 reads SVGAGI. CDR3 bases: TGTGCCAGCAGTTACTCTCTCGAAACCTGGACAGGGACCTACGAGCAGTACTTC. The encoded protein is CASSYSLETWTGTYEQYF.

This clonotype was found a few times. The V gene is TRBV4-1, the J gene TRBJ2-7; TRBD1 matches at 8 bases. Germline values: CDR1 MGHRA, CDR2 YSYEKL. The J segment lost 2 bases and the V segment lost 4 bases, leaving 4 bases of the junction unmatched. The CDR3 totals 14 residues. CDR3 residues: CASSPTGETYEQYF. CDR3 nucleotides: TGCGCCAGCAGCCCGACAGGGGAGACCTACGAGCAGTACTTC.

The chain joins TRBV5-1 to TRBJ2-7, with 8 bases that match TRBD2. J was trimmed by 1 base and V by 7 bases; bases with no gene match: 10. Germline CDR1 is SGHRS and CDR2 is YFSETQ. The CDR3 runs to 15 residues. The CDR3 region has the DNA TGCGCCAGCTTCCCTGGCCCTAGCGGGTCCTACGAGCAGTACTTC. Protein sequence: CASFPGPSGSYEQYF.

The chain has TRBV20-1 and TRBJ1-5; the D gene is possibly TRBD1 (6 bases). Between the trimmed V and J ends, which lost 6 bases and 4 bases, there was a span of 13 bases. CDR3 length: 13 amino acids. CDR1 is DFQATT, CDR2 SNEGSKA, per germline (reference sequence). CDR3 protein: CSAKDSGNQPQHF. The DNA for the CDR3 is TGCAGTGCCAAGGACAGTGGGAATCAGCCCCAGCATTTT.

V is TRBV6-6 and J is TRBJ2-1, with 11 bases matching TRBD2. The CDR3 covers 17 residues. Germline V CDR1 and CDR2: MNHNY, SVGAGI (reference sequence). V dropped 2 bases and J dropped 4; count of bases not matched to a gene: 7. Here the CDR3 DNA reads TGTGCCAGCAGTTACCCCCTCCTAGCGGGGGGTTACAATGAGCAGTTCTTC. Translated, it gives CASSYPLLAGGYNEQFF.

This chain joins TRBV4-2 and TRBJ2-4; the match to TRBD1 covers 12 bases. Germline V gene data show CDR1 as LGHNA and CDR2 as YNFKEQ. After removal of 4 bases from V and 13 bases from J, the junction contained 14 bases not matched to a gene. The CDR3 contains 16 residues. CDR3 DNA: TGTGCCAGCAGCCCGATTATCGGGACAGGGGGCTCGGAGCAGTACTTC. This codes for CASSPIIGTGGSEQYF.

V is TRBV29-1 and J is TRBJ2-4; TRBD2 agrees at 8 bases. Germline CDR1 is SQVTM and CDR2 is ANQGSEA. V was clipped by 4 bases and J by 0 bases; unmatched bases: 17. The length of the CDR3 is 19 residues. This CDR3 reads CSVVDMESGRAKAKNIQYF. CDR3 coding DNA: TGCAGCGTTGTGGATATGGAAAGCGGGAGAGCCAAAGCCAAAAACATTCAGTACTTC. Supplemented by reference TRBV29-1 and TRBJ2-4, the full variable domain reads SAVISQKPSRDICQRGTSLTIQCQVDSQVTMMFWYRQQPGQSLTLIATANQGSEATYESGFVIDKFPISRPNLTFSTLTVSNMSPEDSSIYLCSVVDMESGRAKAKNIQYFGAGTRLSVL.

Concerning this clonotype itself: A much bigger clone sits one base away, suggesting this may be a read error. V usage is TRBV7-9 and J usage is TRBJ2-1; D ambiguous. CDR1 is SEHNR and CDR2 is FQNEAQ in the germline V gene (reference sequence). The CDR3 spans 13 residues. The CDR3: CASSRTGNNERFF. Here the CDR3 DNA reads TGTGCCAGCAGTCGAACCGGTAACAATGAGCGGTTCTTC.

This clonotype was seen repeatedly, ten times or more. The rearrangement links TRBV7-9 to TRBJ1-2; D uncertain. This CDR3 has 13 residues. CDR1 and CDR2 from the germline V gene are SEHNR and FQNEAQ (reference sequence). Trimming cost V 3 bases and J 2 bases, with 7 bases left between them. The CDR3 DNA follows: TGTGCCAGCAGCTTGGATTACAACTATGGCTACACCTTC. Translating it yields CASSLDYNYGYTF.

Of note for this clonotype: It may be a read error: a sequence one base away is much more abundant. The rearrangement joins TRBV10-3 to TRBJ2-3, with 7 bases lining up with TRBD2. Germline CDR1 and CDR2: ENHRY and SYGVKD. CDR3 length: 15 residues. J was trimmed by 6 bases and V by 7 bases; bases with no gene match: 13. CDR3 DNA: TGTGCCATCAATCCTCGCGGGAGAGGCTCGGATACGCAGTATTTT. The encoded protein is CAINPRGRGSDTQYF.

V and J are TRBV10-3 and TRBJ1-1; TRBD1 matches at 7 bases. CDR1 and CDR2 (germline): ENHRY, SYGVKD. The CDR3 covers 15 residues. V lost 4 bases, J lost 3 bases, and 8 bases stayed unmatched. The DNA of the CDR3 is TGTGCCATCAGTGGATCAGGGGGTTTTGACACTGAAGCTTTCTTT. Protein sequence: CAISGSGGFDTEAFF.

Worth noting for this clonotype: The junction differs from germline at one of its ends, possibly a read error. The chain employs TRBV7-9 and TRBJ2-7, with D perhaps assigned TRBD1 or TRBD2 (6 bases each). Germline assignment: CDR1 SEHNR and CDR2 FQNEAQ (reference sequence). This CDR3 region has 16 residues. Here the CDR3 DNA reads TGTGCCGGCAGCGTCCGAGGAGGGCAGGGGAGCTACGAGCAGTACTTC. Its translation is CAGSVRGGQGSYEQYF.